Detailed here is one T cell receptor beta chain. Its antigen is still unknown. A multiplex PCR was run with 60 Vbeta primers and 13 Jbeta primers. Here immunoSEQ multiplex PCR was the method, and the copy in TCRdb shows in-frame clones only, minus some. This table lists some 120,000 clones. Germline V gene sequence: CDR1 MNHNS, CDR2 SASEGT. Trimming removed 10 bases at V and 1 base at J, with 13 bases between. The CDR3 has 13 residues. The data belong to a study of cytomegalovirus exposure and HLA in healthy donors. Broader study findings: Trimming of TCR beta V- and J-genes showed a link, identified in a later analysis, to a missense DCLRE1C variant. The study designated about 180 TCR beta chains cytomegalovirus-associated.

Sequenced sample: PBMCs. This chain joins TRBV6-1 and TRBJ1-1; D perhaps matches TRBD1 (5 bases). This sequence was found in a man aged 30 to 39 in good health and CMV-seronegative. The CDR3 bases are TGTGCCACCACCACAGGAGCGAACACTGAAGCTTTCTTT. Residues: CATTTGANTEAFF.